What follows is one TCR beta chain and its context. The data belong to a study of T cells expressing NK-cell markers. TCRdb derives one entry per CDR3 protein from the 5' RACE reads, leaving out DNA. This table lists about 430,000 distinct CDR3 sequences. Germline V gives CDR1 ENHRY, CDR2 SYGVKD. The CDR3 consists of 12 residues. Input material: blood T cells: a sorted CD56 or NKG2C T cell subset, CD4+ or CD8+ T cells, or bulk PBMC T cells (not recorded which). The sequence derives from a woman between 45 and 60 years old in good health. The rearrangement joins TRBV10-3 to TRBJ2-7; without DNA, the TCRdb call of TRBD2 cannot be checked. This CDR3 is CASAGEFGEQYF.